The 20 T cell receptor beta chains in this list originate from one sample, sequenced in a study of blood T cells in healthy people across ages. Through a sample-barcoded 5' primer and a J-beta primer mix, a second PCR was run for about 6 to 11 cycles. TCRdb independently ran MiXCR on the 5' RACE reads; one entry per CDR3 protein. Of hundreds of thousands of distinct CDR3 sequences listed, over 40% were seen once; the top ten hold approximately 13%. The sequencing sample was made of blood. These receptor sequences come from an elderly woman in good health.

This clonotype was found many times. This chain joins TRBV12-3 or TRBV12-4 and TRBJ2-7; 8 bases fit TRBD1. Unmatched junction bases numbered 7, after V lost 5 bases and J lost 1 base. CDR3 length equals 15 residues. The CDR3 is CASSLRQGFSYEQYF. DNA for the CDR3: TGTGCCAGCAGTCTACGACAGGGGTTTTCCTACGAGCAGTACTTC.

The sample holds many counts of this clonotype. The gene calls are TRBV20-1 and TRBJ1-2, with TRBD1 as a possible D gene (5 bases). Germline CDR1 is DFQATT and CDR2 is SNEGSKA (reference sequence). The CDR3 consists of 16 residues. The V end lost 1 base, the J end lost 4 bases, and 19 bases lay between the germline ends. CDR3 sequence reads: CSARAVPGAGFYGYTF. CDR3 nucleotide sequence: TGCAGTGCTAGAGCCGTCCCCGGGGCGGGGTTCTATGGCTACACCTTC.

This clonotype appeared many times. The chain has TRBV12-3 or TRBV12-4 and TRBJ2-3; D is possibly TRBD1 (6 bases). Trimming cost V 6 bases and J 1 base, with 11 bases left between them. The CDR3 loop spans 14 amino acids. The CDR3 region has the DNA TGTGCCAGCAGACCACAGGGCCGCACAGATACGCAGTATTTT. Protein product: CASRPQGRTDTQYF.

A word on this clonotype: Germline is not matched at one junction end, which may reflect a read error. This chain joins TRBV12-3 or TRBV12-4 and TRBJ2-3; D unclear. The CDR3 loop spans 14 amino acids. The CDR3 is CASTPRRNTDAQYF. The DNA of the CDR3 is TGTGCCAGCACCCCGAGAAGGAACACAGATGCGCAGTATTTT.

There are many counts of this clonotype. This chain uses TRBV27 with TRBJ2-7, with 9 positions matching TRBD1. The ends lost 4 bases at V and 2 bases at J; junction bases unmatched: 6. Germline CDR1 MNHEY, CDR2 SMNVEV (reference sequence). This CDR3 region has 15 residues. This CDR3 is CASSWNGQGPYEQYF. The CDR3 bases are TGTGCCAGCAGTTGGAACGGACAGGGGCCCTACGAGCAGTACTTC.

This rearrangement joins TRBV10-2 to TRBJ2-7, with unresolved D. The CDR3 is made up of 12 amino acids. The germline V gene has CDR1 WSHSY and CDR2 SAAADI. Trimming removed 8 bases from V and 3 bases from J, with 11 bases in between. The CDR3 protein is CASQEGNYEQYF. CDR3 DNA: TGCGCCAGCCAGGAAGGGAACTACGAGCAGTACTTC.

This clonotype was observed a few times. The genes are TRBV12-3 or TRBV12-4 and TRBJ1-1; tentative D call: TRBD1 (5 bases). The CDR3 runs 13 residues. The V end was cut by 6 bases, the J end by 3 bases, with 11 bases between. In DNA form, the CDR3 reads TGTGCCAGCAGGCCCAGGGCCCACACTGAAGCTTTCTTT. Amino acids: CASRPRAHTEAFF.

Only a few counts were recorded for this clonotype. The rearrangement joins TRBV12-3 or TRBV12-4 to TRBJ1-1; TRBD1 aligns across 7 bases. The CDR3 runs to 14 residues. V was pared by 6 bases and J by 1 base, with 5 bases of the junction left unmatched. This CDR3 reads CASSLTGRNTEAFF. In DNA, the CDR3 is TGTGCCAGCAGCCTGACAGGGCGGAACACTGAAGCTTTCTTT.

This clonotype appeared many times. CDR3 protein: CASSLFGVEQFF. The CDR3 nucleotides are TGTGCCAGCAGCTTATTTGGGGTTGAGCAGTTCTTC. The chain couples TRBV7-2 to TRBJ2-1; D remains ambiguous. Germline V gene sequence: CDR1 SGHTA, CDR2 FQGNSA. This CDR3 is 12 amino acids long. V shed 2 bases and J shed 9 bases, with 8 bases lying between them.

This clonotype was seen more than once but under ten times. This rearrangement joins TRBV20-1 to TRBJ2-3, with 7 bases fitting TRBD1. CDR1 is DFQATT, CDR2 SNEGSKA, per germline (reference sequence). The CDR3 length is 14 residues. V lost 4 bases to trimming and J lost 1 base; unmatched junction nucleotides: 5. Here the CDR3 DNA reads TGCAGTGCTACAGATGACAGGGGCACAGATACGCAGTATTTT. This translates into CSATDDRGTDTQYF.

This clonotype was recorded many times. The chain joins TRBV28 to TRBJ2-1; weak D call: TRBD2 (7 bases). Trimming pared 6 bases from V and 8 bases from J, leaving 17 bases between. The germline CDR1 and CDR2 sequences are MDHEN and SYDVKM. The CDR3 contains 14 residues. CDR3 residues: CASREGGRIDEQFF. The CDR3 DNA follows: TGTGCCAGCAGGGAGGGGGGGAGGATAGATGAGCAGTTCTTC.

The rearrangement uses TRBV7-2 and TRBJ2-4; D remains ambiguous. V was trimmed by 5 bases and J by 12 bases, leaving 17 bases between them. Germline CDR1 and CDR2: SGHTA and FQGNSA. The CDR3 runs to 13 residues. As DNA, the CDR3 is TGTGCCAGCAGCGCCCGTGGAGCCGGCACTCAGTACTTC. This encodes CASSARGAGTQYF. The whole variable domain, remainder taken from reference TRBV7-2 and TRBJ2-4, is GAGVSQSPSNKVTEKGKDVELRCDPISGHTALYWYRQSLGQGLEFLIYFQGNSAPDKSGLPSDRFSAERTGGSVSTLTIQRTQQEDSAVYLCASSARGAGTQYFGAGTRLSVL.

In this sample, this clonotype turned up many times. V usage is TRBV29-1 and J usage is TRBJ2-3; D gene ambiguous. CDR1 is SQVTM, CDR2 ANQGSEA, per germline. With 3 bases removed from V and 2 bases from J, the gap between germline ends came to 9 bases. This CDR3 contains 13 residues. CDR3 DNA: TGCAGCGTTGAGGCGATAACCACAGATACGCAGTATTTT. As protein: CSVEAITTDTQYF.

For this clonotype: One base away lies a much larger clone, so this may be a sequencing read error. The CDR3 DNA follows: TGTGCCACCAGCAGATCACCAACTAGCGGAGTTAGGAATGAGCAGTACTTC. Protein product: CATSRSPTSGVRNEQYF. The chain recombines TRBV15 with TRBJ2-5, with 8 nucleotides matching TRBD2. This CDR3 has 17 residues. From germline, CDR1 is LNHNV and CDR2 YYDKDF (reference sequence). V lost 2 bases, J lost 11 bases, and 19 bases stayed unmatched.

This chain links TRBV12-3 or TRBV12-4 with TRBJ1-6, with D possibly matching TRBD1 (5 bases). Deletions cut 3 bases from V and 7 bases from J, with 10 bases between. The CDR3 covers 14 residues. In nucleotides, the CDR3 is TGTGCCAGCAGTTTGGCAGGGATGAATTCACCCCTCCACTTT. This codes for CASSLAGMNSPLHF.

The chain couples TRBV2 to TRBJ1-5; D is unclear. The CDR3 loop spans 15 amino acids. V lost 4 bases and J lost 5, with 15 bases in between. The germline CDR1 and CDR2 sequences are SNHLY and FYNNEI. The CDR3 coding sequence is TGTGCCAGCAGTGTTGGAGCTGGCCCCTATCAGCCCCAGCATTTT. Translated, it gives CASSVGAGPYQPQHF.

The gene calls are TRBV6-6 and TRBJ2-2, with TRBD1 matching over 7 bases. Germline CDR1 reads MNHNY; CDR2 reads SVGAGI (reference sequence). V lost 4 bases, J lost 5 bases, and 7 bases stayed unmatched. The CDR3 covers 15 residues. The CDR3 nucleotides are TGTGCCAGCAGTTCTCACGACAGGGCGACCGGGGAGCTGTTTTTT. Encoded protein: CASSSHDRATGELFF.

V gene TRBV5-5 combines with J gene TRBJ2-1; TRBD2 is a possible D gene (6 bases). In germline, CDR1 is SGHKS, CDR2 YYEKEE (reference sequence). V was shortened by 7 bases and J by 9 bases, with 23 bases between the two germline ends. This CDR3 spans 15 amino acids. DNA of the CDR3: TGTGCCAGCTCCACCGAGTTCGTGGGAGCGGGTGAGCAGTTCTTC. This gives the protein CASSTEFVGAGEQFF.

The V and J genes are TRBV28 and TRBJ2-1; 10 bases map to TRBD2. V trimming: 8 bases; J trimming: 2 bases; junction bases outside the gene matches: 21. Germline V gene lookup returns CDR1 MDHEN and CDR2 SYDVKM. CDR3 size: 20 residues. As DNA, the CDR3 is TGTGCCAGCCCCCCGAGGGCTAGCGGGGGCCAAGACCTCACCTACAATGAGCAGTTCTTC. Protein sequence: CASPPRASGGQDLTYNEQFF.

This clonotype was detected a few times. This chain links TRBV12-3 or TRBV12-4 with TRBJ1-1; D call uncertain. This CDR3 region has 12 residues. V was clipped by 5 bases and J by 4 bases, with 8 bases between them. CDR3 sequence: CASSVGGTEAFF. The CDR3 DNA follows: TGTGCCAGCAGTGTAGGAGGCACTGAAGCTTTCTTT.